One sample yielded the 26 T cell receptor beta chains listed below, sequenced in a study of human T cells and chemical hapten exposure. The time point denotes: patch test 1, 2 weeks after DPC sensitization. Specified treatment: therapeutic diphenylcyclopropenone sensitization with weekly scalp DPC. TCRdb used MiXCR to reprocess the RACE reads, holding one entry per CDR3 protein. The sample includes some 49,000 distinct CDR3 sequences, about 9% of them seen just once. Here the sequenced sample was whole blood, taken in connection with sensitization to the hapten diphenylcyclopropenone (DPC). These receptors were taken from a woman aged 45 to 65 with alopecia areata. Some clones in this sample may be carry-over from other donors' samples.

This clonotype was counted ten times or more. This chain joins TRBV18 and TRBJ1-5; D perhaps matches TRBD1 (6 bases). Germline assignment: CDR1 KGHSH and CDR2 LQKENI. V was cut by 5 bases and J by 7 bases, with 21 bases left in between. This CDR3 has 16 amino acids. In DNA, the CDR3 is TGTGCCAGCTCATTCACAGGGATCTTAAACGGCCAGCCCCAGCATTTT. Its protein is CASSFTGILNGQPQHF. Looking up the rest from reference TRBV18 and TRBJ1-5 gives the full variable domain: NAGVMQNPRHLVRRRGQEARLRCSPMKGHSHVYWYRQLPEEGLKFMVYLQKENIIDESGMPKERFSAEFPKEGPSILRIQQVVRGDSAAYFCASSFTGILNGQPQHFGDGTRLSIL.

This clonotype was seen at least ten times. The genes are TRBV18 and TRBJ2-3, with D possibly TRBD2 on 6 matching bases. This CDR3 has 15 amino acids. The V end lost 1 base, the J end lost 1 base, and 9 bases lay between the germline ends. Germline loops: CDR1 KGHSH, CDR2 LQKENI. The DNA for the CDR3 is TGTGCCAGCTCACCACTCAGGGAGGGCACAGATACGCAGTATTTT. It encodes CASSPLREGTDTQYF.

CDR3 DNA: TGCAGTGCCCCCGCGGCGGGAGGTCAAGATACGCAGTATTTT. Translating gives CSAPAAGGQDTQYF. The genes are TRBV20-1 and TRBJ2-3; 8 nucleotides agree with TRBD2. The CDR3 spans 14 residues. The junction had 10 bases not matched to a gene; V was cut back by 6 bases and J by 5 bases. Germline V gives CDR1 DFQATT, CDR2 SNEGSKA (reference sequence).

This clonotype was found many times. The rearrangement uses TRBV15 and TRBJ1-4; D uncertain. The CDR3 has 18 residues. CDR1 LNHNV and CDR2 YYDKDF come from the germline V gene (reference sequence). Trimming cost V 0 bases and J 0 bases, with 14 bases left between them. CDR3 sequence: CATSRDWGGTTTNEKLFF. CDR3 nucleotides: TGTGCCACCAGCAGAGATTGGGGAGGAACGACAACTAATGAAAAACTGTTTTTT.

This clonotype was counted at least ten times. The rearrangement joins TRBV6-2 or TRBV6-3 to TRBJ1-6; D might be TRBD1 (6 bases). The germline V gene has CDR1 MNHEY and CDR2 SVGEGT. V lost 8 bases to trimming and J lost 7 bases, with 15 bases between them. This CDR3 comprises 14 residues. CDR3 region: CASAGAVMNSPLHF. CDR3 DNA: TGTGCCAGCGCGGGGGCAGTCATGAATTCACCCCTCCACTTT.

V and J are TRBV20-1 and TRBJ1-5, with D maybe TRBD1 (6 bases). The germline V and J ends were trimmed by 3 bases and 5 bases, with 11 bases remaining between them. CDR1 is DFQATT, CDR2 SNEGSKA, per germline (reference sequence). CDR3 length: 13 residues. The CDR3 sequence: CSASYRDHQPQHF. The CDR3 nucleotides read TGCAGTGCTAGTTACAGGGATCATCAGCCCCAGCATTTT.

This clonotype was seen repeatedly, ten times or more. The chain employs TRBV28 and TRBJ2-4, with TRBD1 matching over 9 bases. Germline trimming cut 6 bases from V and 5 bases from J; bases unmatched to any gene: 11. There are 16 residues in the CDR3. The germline V gene encodes CDR1 MDHEN and CDR2 SYDVKM. Here the CDR3 DNA reads TGTGCCAGCAGATCATTGGGACAGGGTACCGAAAACATTCAGTACTTC. The encoded protein is CASRSLGQGTENIQYF.

This clonotype has just a few counts. This chain links TRBV10-2 with TRBJ2-2; no definite D call. The CDR3 consists of 15 residues. Trimming took off 6 bases at V and 6 bases at J, with 17 bases between the two ends. The germline CDR1 and CDR2 sequences are WSHSY and SAAADI. CDR3 bases: TGCGCCAGCAGCCCTACGGCTGCTGCATCCGGGGAGCTGTTTTTT. Translated: CASSPTAAASGELFF.

This clonotype was seen ten or more times. The rearrangement links TRBV12-3 or TRBV12-4 to TRBJ1-6; D call uncertain. The CDR3 is 11 residues long. V lost 7 bases and J 8 bases, leaving 6 bases between the germline ends. The CDR3 nucleotides read TGTGCCAGCACTAGGGATTCACCCCTCCACTTT. Translating it yields CASTRDSPLHF.

This clonotype was seen at least ten times. One end of the junction fails to match germline, which may point to a read error. V usage is TRBV29-1 and J usage is TRBJ2-1, with D uncertain. CDR1 SQVTM and CDR2 ANQGSEA come from the germline V gene. The CDR3 runs 11 residues. CDR3 in amino acids: CSVEDGRYGIF. The CDR3 nucleotides read TGCAGCGTTGAAGATGGGCGTTATGGAATCTTC.

This clonotype was counted at least ten times. The chain employs TRBV9 and TRBJ2-1, with 14 nucleotides matching TRBD2. With V trimmed by 0 bases and J by 7 bases, 6 bases remained unmatched. The CDR3 length is 17 residues. CDR1 is SGDLS and CDR2 is YYNGEE in the germline V gene. This chain's CDR3 is CASSVAGTSGRLNEQFF. In DNA form, the CDR3 reads TGTGCCAGCAGCGTAGCGGGGACTAGCGGGAGATTAAATGAGCAGTTCTTC.

This clonotype was counted at least ten times. The rearrangement links TRBV11-2 to TRBJ2-1; no firm D call. Trimming stripped 5 bases from V and 3 bases from J, with 17 bases between. The CDR3 contains 16 residues. Germline CDR1 reads SGHAT; CDR2 reads FQNNGV. The CDR3 sequence: CASSIRSEPYYNEQFF. CDR3 coding DNA: TGTGCCAGCAGCATAAGGAGCGAACCCTACTACAATGAGCAGTTCTTC.

This clonotype was recorded many times. V gene TRBV9 combines with J gene TRBJ2-5; D is perhaps TRBD2 (5 bases). Trimming took off 3 bases at V and 6 bases at J, with 12 bases between the two ends. Germline V gene lookup returns CDR1 SGDLS and CDR2 YYNGEE. The CDR3 loop spans 13 amino acids. The CDR3 bases are TGTGCCAGCAGCGCCTCCTTAGCGAAGACCCAGTACTTC. It is translated as CASSASLAKTQYF. Filled out from reference TRBV9 and TRBJ2-5, the complete variable domain reads DSGVTQTPKHLITATGQRVTLRCSPRSGDLSVYWYQQSLDQGLQFLIQYYNGEERAKGNILERFSAQQFPDLHSELNLSSLELGDSALYFCASSASLAKTQYFGPGTRLLVL.

The chain is built from TRBV6-2 or TRBV6-3 and TRBJ2-7; D is tentatively TRBD1 or TRBD2 (6 bases each). The V gene lost 2 bases and the J gene lost 4 bases, with 18 bases spanning the gap. Germline V gene sequence: CDR1 MNHEY, CDR2 SVGEGT. CDR3 length equals 16 residues. This chain's CDR3 is CASSYAGGGTSYEQYF. In DNA form, the CDR3 reads TGTGCCAGCAGTTACGCCGGTGGCGGGACAAGTTACGAGCAGTACTTC.

This clonotype was counted many times. The V gene is TRBV3-1, the J gene TRBJ1-4, with no clear D. This CDR3 spans 16 amino acids. The ends were cut back, 4 bases at V and 10 bases at J, with 22 bases in the middle. Germline assignment: CDR1 LGHDT and CDR2 YNNKEL (reference sequence). The CDR3 region has the DNA TGTGCCAGCAGCCCCCGTTCCGGCTCGCAGATGGGAAAACTGTTTTTT. Translation gives CASSPRSGSQMGKLFF.

This clonotype was counted ten times or more. The chain combines TRBV2 with TRBJ2-2; no clear D gene. The CDR3 loop spans 13 amino acids. V dropped 3 bases and J dropped 4 bases, with 6 bases sitting between them. Per germline, CDR1 SNHLY and CDR2 FYNNEI. CDR3 loop: CASSERATGELFF. In DNA form, the CDR3 reads TGTGCCAGCAGTGAGAGAGCCACCGGGGAGCTGTTTTTT.

The J gene is TRBJ1-4, the V gene TRBV7-9; no firm D call. Trimming pared 5 bases from V and 1 base from J, leaving 8 bases between. CDR3 length: 14 amino acids. CDR1 and CDR2 (germline): SEHNR, FQNEAQ (reference sequence). CDR3 sequence reads: CASSRVVTNEKLFF. In nucleotides, the CDR3 is TGTGCCAGCAGCCGTGTTGTAACTAATGAAAAACTGTTTTTT.

This clonotype was recorded at least ten times. This chain connects TRBV7-6 to TRBJ2-2; 12 bases map to TRBD2. This CDR3 is built from 18 residues. Germline assignment: CDR1 SGHVS and CDR2 FNYEAQ. Germline trimming cut 5 bases from V and 0 bases from J; bases unmatched to any gene: 7. CDR3 coding DNA: TGTGCCAGCAGCGAATACCTAGCGGGAGGGGCGAACACCGGGGAGCTGTTTTTT. Translating gives CASSEYLAGGANTGELFF.

This clonotype has at least ten counts. The V and J genes are TRBV12-3 or TRBV12-4 and TRBJ1-5; D perhaps matches TRBD1 (5 bases). This CDR3 region has 15 residues. The ends were cut back, 3 bases at V and 3 bases at J, with 12 bases in the middle. The CDR3 here is CASSFRRGINQPQHF. The DNA of the CDR3 is TGTGCCAGCAGTTTTAGGCGGGGGATCAATCAGCCCCAGCATTTT.

This clonotype was found a few times. J is TRBJ2-5 and V is TRBV4-1; the D gene is possibly TRBD2 (5 bases). Germline CDR1 is MGHRA and CDR2 is YSYEKL. Trimming removed 0 bases at V and 1 base at J, with 12 bases between. CDR3 length: 16 amino acids. This CDR3 is CASSQDAGGLQETQYF. The DNA of the CDR3 is TGCGCCAGCAGCCAAGATGCAGGAGGCCTCCAAGAGACCCAGTACTTC.

This clonotype was seen at least ten times. The chain has TRBV29-1 and TRBJ2-7, with 8 bases fitting TRBD1. J gave up 1 base and V 4 bases, and 3 bases lay outside the gene matches. This CDR3 contains 13 residues. From germline, CDR1 is SQVTM and CDR2 ANQGSEA. CDR3: CSVARTGSYEQYF. As DNA, the CDR3 is TGCAGCGTTGCGAGGACAGGGTCCTACGAGCAGTACTTC.

This clonotype came up many times. The CDR3 here is CASSSTGDTQYF. CDR3 nucleotides: TGTGCCAGCAGCTCGACCGGGGATACGCAGTATTTT. The chain uses TRBV7-9 and TRBJ2-3, with D hard to call. This CDR3 has 12 residues. V was shortened by 4 bases and J by 6 bases, with 8 bases between the two germline ends. Germline V gene lookup returns CDR1 SEHNR and CDR2 FQNEAQ (reference sequence).

The V call is TRBV7-8, the J call TRBJ2-7, with TRBD2 matching 10 bases. The junction had 13 bases not matched to a gene; V was cut back by 5 bases and J by 6 bases. Germline V gene lookup returns CDR1 SGHVS and CDR2 FQNEAQ. The CDR3 consists of 16 residues. CDR3: CASSPIAGGEGSEQYF. The CDR3 coding sequence is TGTGCCAGCAGCCCTATAGCGGGAGGTGAAGGGAGCGAGCAGTACTTC.

This clonotype has more than one count but fewer than ten. J is TRBJ2-7 and V is TRBV5-1; D tentatively fits TRBD1 or TRBD2 (5 bases each). V lost 4 bases and J 12 bases, leaving 17 bases between the germline ends. The CDR3 runs to 12 residues. Per the germline V gene, CDR1 is SGHRS and CDR2 is YFSETQ. DNA of the CDR3: TGCGCCAGCAGCCCGGGACGGACTCCCGTGTACTTC. Translated: CASSPGRTPVYF.

This clonotype was seen many times. The chain employs TRBV18 and TRBJ2-7; 7 positions match TRBD2. J gave up 2 bases and V 4 bases, and 8 bases lay outside the gene matches. Germline values: CDR1 KGHSH, CDR2 LQKENI. CDR3 length equals 15 residues. The CDR3 region has the DNA TGTGCCAGCTCACTCGGACTAGTCCCTCCCTACGAGCAGTACTTC. Translation gives CASSLGLVPPYEQYF.

V gene TRBV7-9 combines with J gene TRBJ2-5; no reliable D call. Germline lookup yields CDR1 SEHNR and CDR2 FQNEAQ (reference sequence). The CDR3 is 15 amino acids. The ends were cut back, 6 bases at V and 3 bases at J, with 17 bases in the middle. The DNA of the CDR3 is TGTGCCAGCAGTTACAACACGAATCTGGAAGAGACCCAGTACTTC. Amino acids: CASSYNTNLEETQYF.